These 30 T cell receptor beta chains came from one sample sequenced in a study of blood T cell repertoires in COVID-19. Only in-frame clones appear in the TCRdb table, and some are missing; sequencing was by immunoSEQ multiplex PCR. The data hold roughly 260,000 clones, with roughly nine tenths observed a single time. The specimen sequenced was PBMCs or T cells enriched from blood (not recorded which). The receptor source for this set is a human donor in a cohort exposed to, infected with or recovered from COVID-19 (not recorded which). The donor label of this sample is uncertain.

The rearrangement joins TRBV7-9 to TRBJ2-3, with unresolved D. CDR1 SEHNR and CDR2 FQNEAQ come from the germline V gene (reference sequence). V was trimmed by 6 bases and J by 5 bases, leaving 9 bases between them. The CDR3 spans 12 residues. Written as DNA, the CDR3 is TGTGCCAGCAGTTCTAGGTTAGATACGCAGTATTTT. Protein: CASSSRLDTQYF.

The CDR3 sequence is CASSVDEGDTIYF. The CDR3 DNA is TGTGCCAGCAGCGTAGACGAAGGGGACACCATATATTTT. The chain combines TRBV9 with TRBJ1-3, with D possibly TRBD1 on 5 matching bases. V lost 0 bases and J lost 8, with 9 bases in between. Germline V gene lookup returns CDR1 SGDLS and CDR2 YYNGEE. The CDR3 length is 13 residues.

This CDR3 is CASSPLTSGSDTQYF. CDR3 DNA: TGTGCCAGCTCACCCCTCACTAGCGGTTCAGATACGCAGTATTTT. The chain links TRBV18 to TRBJ2-3; the match to TRBD2 covers 8 bases. From germline, CDR1 is KGHSH and CDR2 LQKENI. Trimming removed 3 bases from V and 4 bases from J; junction bases left unmatched: 6. The CDR3 covers 15 residues.

The J gene is TRBJ2-7, the V gene TRBV4-1; TRBD1 agrees at 8 bases. The germline V gene encodes CDR1 MGHRA and CDR2 YSYEKL. The CDR3 extends over 14 amino acids. The junction had 6 bases not matched to a gene; V was cut back by 1 base and J by 7 bases. The CDR3 DNA reads TGCGCCAGCAGCCAAGTCCAGGGGGCGAGAGAGCAGTACTTC. Amino acid sequence: CASSQVQGAREQYF.

This chain uses TRBV13 with TRBJ2-3; 7 nucleotides align to TRBD1. The CDR3 is made up of 16 amino acids. From germline, CDR1 is PRHDT and CDR2 FYEKMQ (reference sequence). With 2 bases clipped from V and 2 bases from J, the junction kept 7 bases outside the gene matches. In nucleotides, the CDR3 is TGTGCCAGCAGCTTAACGGGACAGCAATTCACAGATACGCAGTATTTT. Translated, it gives CASSLTGQQFTDTQYF.

The V call is TRBV11-2, the J call TRBJ2-7; 7 nucleotides align to TRBD2. Germline assignment: CDR1 SGHAT and CDR2 FQNNGV. V gave up 6 bases and J gave up 4 bases; unmatched junction bases: 3. CDR3 size: 12 residues. CDR3: CASRRTSYEQYF. The DNA of the CDR3 is TGTGCCAGCAGGCGGACTAGTTACGAGCAGTACTTC.

In nucleotides, the CDR3 is TGTGCCAGCAGACGAGACAGGCAGTGGGGCTACACCTTC. Translation: CASRRDRQWGYTF. This sequence joins TRBV6-5 and TRBJ1-2; D possibly corresponds to TRBD1 (6 bases). Trimming pared 6 bases from V and 8 bases from J, leaving 16 bases between. CDR3 size: 13 residues. Germline V CDR1 and CDR2: MNHEY, SVGAGI.

The chain links TRBV24-1 to TRBJ2-5; TRBD2 is a possible D gene (5 bases). V lost 7 bases and J 2 bases, leaving 10 bases between the germline ends. CDR1 and CDR2 from the germline V gene are KGHDR and SFDVKD. This CDR3 comprises 13 residues. The CDR3, as DNA: TGTGCCACCAGGGACTGGTCGCAAGAGACCCAGTACTTC. Protein: CATRDWSQETQYF.

The rearrangement joins TRBV3-1 (or the pseudogene TRBV3-2) to TRBJ1-4; 7 bases are a match to TRBD1. The germline CDR1 and CDR2 sequences are LGHDT and YNNKEL (reference sequence). The CDR3 consists of 20 residues. With V trimmed by 2 bases and J by 4 bases, 19 bases remained unmatched. The CDR3 protein is CASSQWRTRLKGAYNEKLFF. The DNA of the CDR3 is TGTGCCAGCAGCCAATGGAGGACAAGACTAAAGGGGGCTTATAATGAAAAACTGTTTTTT.

V is TRBV19 and J is TRBJ2-2; 7 bases are a match to TRBD1. Germline CDR1 reads LNHDA; CDR2 reads SQIVND (reference sequence). The CDR3 is 15 amino acids. Trimming cost V 4 bases and J 10 bases; bases outside gene matches: 12. Here the CDR3 DNA reads TGTGCCAGTAGTACCCCCGCAGCAGGACAGGCGGAGCTGTTTTTT. Protein sequence: CASSTPAAGQAELFF.

The genes are TRBV5-6 and TRBJ2-2; D possibly corresponds to TRBD1 (6 bases). Germline values: CDR1 SGHDT, CDR2 YYEEEE. Trimming took off 0 bases at V and 6 bases at J, with 18 bases between the two ends. CDR3 size: 17 residues. The CDR3 region has the DNA TGTGCCAGCAGCTTGGATTGGCCAGGGGAATCGGCCGGGGAGCTGTTTTTT. It codes for CASSLDWPGESAGELFF.

The chain joins TRBV2 to TRBJ1-5, with D unresolved. V lost 7 bases and J lost 9, with 16 bases in between. Germline V gives CDR1 SNHLY, CDR2 FYNNEI. CDR3 length: 13 residues. CDR3 sequence: CASNILDSRPQHF. In nucleotides, the CDR3 is TGTGCCAGCAATATACTGGACTCCCGGCCCCAGCATTTT.

The J gene is TRBJ2-3, the V gene TRBV9; perhaps TRBD2 as D (7 bases). Trimming took 3 bases from V and 0 from J, leaving 14 bases between them. Per germline, CDR1 SGDLS and CDR2 YYNGEE. CDR3 length equals 16 residues. The CDR3 sequence: CASSEGGAPSTDTQYF. The CDR3 DNA follows: TGTGCCAGCAGCGAGGGGGGGGCACCTAGCACAGATACGCAGTATTTT. The whole variable domain, remainder taken from reference TRBV9 and TRBJ2-3, is DSGVTQTPKHLITATGQRVTLRCSPRSGDLSVYWYQQSLDQGLQFLIQYYNGEERAKGNILERFSAQQFPDLHSELNLSSLELGDSALYFCASSEGGAPSTDTQYFGPGTRLTVL.

The genes are TRBV4-2 and TRBJ1-2, with TRBD1 matching over 11 bases. The V and J ends lost 1 base and 1 base, in that order; junction bases with no gene match: 2. The germline gives CDR1 LGHNA, CDR2 YNFKEQ. This CDR3 has 16 amino acids. The DNA for the CDR3 is TGTGCCAGCAGCCAAGTTGGGACAGGGGGTAACTATGGCTACACCTTC. This gives the protein CASSQVGTGGNYGYTF.

The chain is built from TRBV16 and TRBJ1-3; TRBD1 is a possible D gene (6 bases). The V gene lost 4 bases and the J gene lost 2 bases, with 12 bases spanning the gap. In germline, CDR1 is KGHSY, CDR2 FQNENV. This CDR3 is built from 15 residues. As DNA, the CDR3 is TGTGCCAGCAGCCTTGACAGGCGGCCTGGAAACACCATATATTTT. Amino acids: CASSLDRRPGNTIYF. The complete variable domain, with remaining parts taken from reference TRBV16 and TRBJ1-3, reads GEEVAQTPKHLVRGEGQKAKLYCAPIKGHSYVFWYQQVLKNEFKFLISFQNENVFDETGMPKERFSAKCLPNSPCSLEIQATKLEDSAVYFCASSLDRRPGNTIYFGEGSWLTVV.

This chain joins TRBV4-1 and TRBJ1-2; no definite D call. This CDR3 contains 16 residues. The germline gives CDR1 MGHRA, CDR2 YSYEKL. Trimming stripped 0 bases from V and 0 bases from J, with 11 bases between. The CDR3 sequence is CASSQDVGGPNYGYTF. The CDR3 DNA reads TGCGCCAGCAGCCAAGATGTCGGAGGCCCTAACTATGGCTACACCTTC.

The chain has TRBV4-1 and TRBJ1-6; possible D gene TRBD1, 6 bases. V shed 0 bases and J shed 0 bases, with 12 bases lying between them. From germline, CDR1 is MGHRA and CDR2 YSYEKL. The CDR3 spans 18 residues. The CDR3 DNA reads as TGCGCCAGCAGCCAAGATGGGGGGGCATTCTCCTATAATTCACCCCTCCACTTT. Translating it yields CASSQDGGAFSYNSPLHF.

In DNA form, the CDR3 reads TGTGCCTGGAGATCAGGGTTGGCTGGGGCCAACGTCCTGACTTTC. Amino acids: CAWRSGLAGANVLTF. The chain joins TRBV30 to TRBJ2-6, with D possibly being TRBD1 (5 bases). Looked up from germline, CDR1 is GTSNPN and CDR2 is SVGIG (reference sequence). This CDR3 is built from 15 residues. The V and J ends lost 3 bases and 2 bases respectively, with 11 bases between them.

This clone appeared once. J is TRBJ1-5 and V is TRBV10-1; the D gene is possibly TRBD1 (5 bases). Germline CDR1 WNHNN, CDR2 SYGVQD (reference sequence). Trimming removed 0 bases at V and 0 bases at J, with 18 bases between. The length of the CDR3 is 19 residues. CDR3 protein: CASSESGTESIHSNQPQHF. Here the CDR3 DNA reads TGCGCCAGCAGTGAGTCCGGGACTGAAAGTATTCATAGCAATCAGCCCCAGCATTTT.

This clone was observed a handful of times. This chain joins TRBV18 and TRBJ1-5; a possible D gene is TRBD1 (5 bases). Trimming shortened V by 6 bases and J by 0 bases, and 12 bases separated the two germline ends. The CDR3 consists of 15 residues. Germline CDR1 is KGHSH and CDR2 is LQKENI. The CDR3 sequence is CASSLRGDSNQPQHF. The CDR3 DNA is TGTGCCAGCTCCCTGCGGGGGGATAGCAATCAGCCCCAGCATTTT. The full variable domain, its missing parts supplied by reference TRBV18 and TRBJ1-5, is NAGVMQNPRHLVRRRGQEARLRCSPMKGHSHVYWYRQLPEEGLKFMVYLQKENIIDESGMPKERFSAEFPKEGPSILRIQQVVRGDSAAYFCASSLRGDSNQPQHFGDGTRLSIL.

The rearrangement uses TRBV7-9 and TRBJ2-5; D perhaps matches TRBD2 (7 bases). This CDR3 spans 14 amino acids. The germline V and J ends were trimmed by 3 bases and 5 bases, with 13 bases remaining between them. Germline CDR1 is SEHNR and CDR2 is FQNEAQ (reference sequence). The CDR3 region is CASSFEGGQETQYF. The CDR3, as DNA: TGTGCCAGCAGCTTCGAGGGGGGGCAGGAGACCCAGTACTTC.

The chain links TRBV27 to TRBJ2-7; tentatively, D is TRBD1 (5 bases). The CDR3 is 14 residues long. CDR1 and CDR2 (germline): MNHEY, SMNVEV (reference sequence). The ends were cut back, 5 bases at V and 0 bases at J, with 11 bases in the middle. In DNA, the CDR3 is TGTGCCAGCAGTCACGCAGGGATCTCCTACGAGCAGTACTTC. Its protein product is CASSHAGISYEQYF.

V is TRBV4-1 and J is TRBJ2-2; the match to TRBD2 covers 7 bases. With 9 bases clipped from V and 0 bases from J, the junction kept 7 bases outside the gene matches. Germline lookup yields CDR1 MGHRA and CDR2 YSYEKL. The CDR3 loop spans 15 amino acids. The CDR3 DNA reads TGCGCCAGTGCCCCCGGGGGGACGAACACCGGGGAGCTGTTTTTT. Its protein product is CASAPGGTNTGELFF.

This clone was counted a single time. This chain links TRBV5-1 with TRBJ1-4, with 7 positions matching TRBD1. The J segment lost 0 bases and the V segment lost 6 bases, leaving 8 bases of the junction unmatched. In germline, CDR1 is SGHRS, CDR2 YFSETQ. CDR3 length: 16 amino acids. The chain's CDR3 is CASTFDRVTTNEKLFF. The CDR3 nucleotides read TGCGCCAGCACCTTCGACAGGGTGACAACTAATGAAAAACTGTTTTTT.

The rearrangement uses TRBV2 and TRBJ2-2; D possibly corresponds to TRBD2 (5 bases). V dropped 7 bases and J dropped 4 bases, with 10 bases sitting between them. This CDR3 region has 13 residues. The germline V gene has CDR1 SNHLY and CDR2 FYNNEI. The CDR3 sequence: CASNERVTGELFF. CDR3 bases: TGTGCCAGCAACGAGAGGGTCACCGGGGAGCTGTTTTTT. The whole variable domain, remainder taken from reference TRBV2 and TRBJ2-2, is EPEVTQTPSHQVTQMGQEVILRCVPISNHLYFYWYRQILGQKVEFLVSFYNNEISEKSEIFDDQFSVERPDGSNFTLKIRSTKLEDSAMYFCASNERVTGELFFGEGSRLTVL.

The V call is TRBV7-2, the J call TRBJ2-1; 13 nucleotides line up with TRBD2. Unmatched junction bases numbered 4, after V lost 3 bases and J lost 2 bases. Germline V lookup: CDR1 SGHTA, CDR2 FQGNSA. This CDR3 comprises 17 residues. The CDR3 sequence is CASSLTSGGSPYNEQFF. The CDR3 DNA reads as TGTGCCAGCAGCTTGACTAGCGGGGGGTCCCCCTACAATGAGCAGTTCTTC.

J is TRBJ1-1 and V is TRBV25-1; 8 nucleotides align to TRBD1. This CDR3 has 16 residues. V trimming: 4 bases; J trimming: 3 bases; junction bases outside the gene matches: 10. Per germline, CDR1 MGHDK and CDR2 SYGVNS. The CDR3 nucleotides read TGTGCCAGCAGTGGGGGGCTGTCAGGGGGCTACACTGAAGCTTTCTTT. Its protein is CASSGGLSGGYTEAFF. Full variable domain (missing parts from reference TRBV25-1 and TRBJ1-1): EADIYQTPRYLVIGTGKKITLECSQTMGHDKMYWYQQDPGMELHLIHYSYGVNSTEKGDLSSESTVSRIRTEHFPLTLESARPSHTSQYLCASSGGLSGGYTEAFFGQGTRLTVV.

The chain has TRBV2 and TRBJ2-7; maybe TRBD2 (7 bases). CDR3 length equals 14 residues. Germline-derived CDR1 and CDR2 are SNHLY and FYNNEI. V shed 9 bases and J shed 7 bases, with 22 bases lying between them. The DNA for the CDR3 is TGTGCCAGTTCCCGAGGGGGGGGCCAGGGAGAGCAGTACTTC. Amino acid sequence: CASSRGGGQGEQYF.

The chain couples TRBV7-3 to TRBJ2-1, with D hard to call. The V gene's germline CDR1 is SGHTA and CDR2 FQGTGA. CDR3 length equals 13 residues. V lost 5 bases, J lost 5 bases, and 10 bases lay in between. DNA for the CDR3: TGTGCCAGCAGCATTGCACAGAACAATGAGCAGTTCTTC. The encoded protein is CASSIAQNNEQFF.

The chain joins TRBV5-4 to TRBJ2-7; possible D gene TRBD2, 5 bases. This CDR3 is 15 amino acids long. Germline-derived CDR1 and CDR2 are SGHNT and YYREEE (reference sequence). The ends were cut back, 4 bases at V and 3 bases at J, with 17 bases in the middle. DNA of the CDR3: TGTGCCAGCAGCCTTCTAGCAAATGGGTACTACGAGCAGTACTTC. Translating it yields CASSLLANGYYEQYF.